This entry lists 26 T cell receptor beta chains sequenced from one sample in a study of CD8 T cells in ankylosing spondylitis. MiXCR, applied by TCRdb to the 5' RACE reads, yields one record per CDR3 protein. In the table there are 150,000 to 200,000 distinct CDR3 sequences, 10% to 15% of which are singletons. The sequencing input was blood, either unsorted or a sorted T cell fraction (not recorded which). These receptors were collected from a female donor with ankylosing spondylitis or in good health (not recorded which).

This clonotype was observed many times. The chain employs TRBV28 and TRBJ1-3, with D unclear. The V and J ends lost 6 bases and 11 bases respectively, with 8 bases between them. Germline V CDR1 and CDR2: MDHEN, SYDVKM. This CDR3 is built from 10 residues. The CDR3 here is CASSHTAIYF. The CDR3 DNA is TGTGCCAGCAGCCACACCGCCATATATTTT.

This clonotype was picked up a small number of times. The genes are TRBV11-2 and TRBJ1-2; D is perhaps TRBD1 (5 bases). The CDR3 runs to 14 residues. The ends were cut back, 5 bases at V and 3 bases at J, with 13 bases in the middle. The germline V gene encodes CDR1 SGHAT and CDR2 FQNNGV. CDR3 coding DNA: TGTGCCAGCAGCCGGGACGGTGGGGACTATGGCTACACCTTC. Translated: CASSRDGGDYGYTF.

This clonotype was counted many times. This chain connects TRBV11-1 to TRBJ2-2; the match to TRBD2 covers 13 bases. This CDR3 region has 18 residues. J lost 3 bases, V lost 5 bases, and 9 bases had no gene match. Germline V gives CDR1 SGHAT, CDR2 FQDESV (reference sequence). DNA of the CDR3: TGTGCCAGCAGCCCCGGACTAGCGGGAGTCGGGGACACCGGGGAGCTGTTTTTT. Protein: CASSPGLAGVGDTGELFF.

This clonotype was counted ten times or more. For the CDR3, the DNA is TGTGCCAGCAGTTTGGTAGGGACCCGGCCACACGAGCAGTACTTC. This codes for CASSLVGTRPHEQYF. The rearrangement uses TRBV12-3 or TRBV12-4 and TRBJ2-7; D may match TRBD1 or TRBD2 (5 bases each). V lost 3 bases and J lost 5, with 17 bases in between. This CDR3 region has 15 residues.

This clonotype was detected many times. The V gene is TRBV20-1, the J gene TRBJ1-2; 9 positions agree with TRBD1. This CDR3 is built from 12 residues. Germline CDR1 is DFQATT and CDR2 is SNEGSKA (reference sequence). Trimming at V came to 3 bases and at J to 6 bases, leaving 2 bases not matched to a gene. The CDR3 spells CSARDRGHGYTF. The CDR3 bases are TGCAGTGCTAGGGACAGGGGACATGGCTACACCTTC.

Many counts were recorded for this clonotype. J is TRBJ2-3 and V is TRBV6-2 or TRBV6-3; 7 nucleotides line up with TRBD2. The germline CDR1 and CDR2 sequences are MNHEY and SVGEGT. There are 16 residues in the CDR3. The trim removed 2 bases at V and 0 bases at J, leaving 5 bases unmatched. The CDR3 nucleotides read TGTGCCAGCAGTTACAGTCTAGCGGAAAGCACAGATACGCAGTATTTT. Protein: CASSYSLAESTDTQYF.

This clonotype has a handful of counts. This chain uses TRBV5-1 with TRBJ1-1; perhaps TRBD1 as D (5 bases). Germline loops: CDR1 SGHRS, CDR2 YFSETQ. CDR3 size: 17 residues. V was cut by 0 bases and J by 0 bases, with 15 bases left in between. The CDR3 DNA reads TGCGCCAGCAGCTTGGGGCAAGGGACTGCCATGAACACTGAAGCTTTCTTT. Encoded protein: CASSLGQGTAMNTEAFF.

This clonotype appeared many times. This sequence joins TRBV20-1 and TRBJ2-3; TRBD2 matches at 12 bases. The J segment lost 0 bases and the V segment lost 2 bases, leaving 6 bases of the junction unmatched. CDR1 is DFQATT and CDR2 is SNEGSKA in the germline V gene (reference sequence). The CDR3 has 17 amino acids. The CDR3 sequence: CSARPFGLAGSTDTQYF. The DNA of the CDR3 is TGCAGTGCTAGACCGTTCGGACTAGCGGGGAGCACAGATACGCAGTATTTT.

The chain joins TRBV11-2 to TRBJ2-1, with 8 bases identical to TRBD2. Germline V gene sequence: CDR1 SGHAT, CDR2 FQNNGV. V was clipped by 5 bases and J by 2 bases; unmatched bases: 8. This CDR3 region has 16 residues. The chain's CDR3 is CASSTATSGPYNEQFF. Here the CDR3 DNA reads TGTGCCAGCAGCACCGCTACTAGCGGTCCCTACAATGAGCAGTTCTTC.

Many counts were recorded for this clonotype. This chain connects TRBV19 to TRBJ2-1; 7 bases are a match to TRBD1. V lost 8 bases, J lost 0 bases, and 7 bases stayed unmatched. The CDR3 is 15 residues long. From germline, CDR1 is LNHDA and CDR2 SQIVND (reference sequence). CDR3 protein: CASRSQGSSYNEQFF. The DNA of the CDR3 is TGTGCCAGTCGCTCACAGGGGAGCTCCTACAATGAGCAGTTCTTC. Looking up the rest from reference TRBV19 and TRBJ2-1 gives the full variable domain: DGGITQSPKYLFRKEGQNVTLSCEQNLNHDAMYWYRQDPGQGLRLIYYSQIVNDFQKGDIAEGYSVSREKKESFPLTVTSAQKNPTAFYLCASRSQGSSYNEQFFGPGTRLTVL.

This chain uses TRBV4-3 with TRBJ2-1; D is possibly TRBD1 or TRBD2 (5 bases each). V lost 0 bases and J 2 bases, leaving 8 bases between the germline ends. Germline V lookup: CDR1 LGHNA, CDR2 YSLEER. The CDR3 is 15 residues long. The CDR3 bases are TGCGCCAGCAGCCAAGATGAGGGGACCTACAATGAGCAGTTCTTC. Translated, it gives CASSQDEGTYNEQFF.

This clonotype was found many times. J is TRBJ2-1 and V is TRBV11-2; TRBD2 matches at 8 bases. This CDR3 spans 16 amino acids. Losses at the gene ends were 2 bases for V and 0 bases for J; bases not matched to a gene: 3. In germline, CDR1 is SGHAT, CDR2 FQNNGV. The CDR3 reads CASSLSGRGSYNEQFF. The DNA for the CDR3 is TGTGCCAGCAGCTTATCCGGGAGGGGCTCCTACAATGAGCAGTTCTTC.

This clonotype was seen only a few times. The chain carries TRBV12-3 or TRBV12-4 and TRBJ2-1, with D possibly called TRBD1 or TRBD2 (5 bases each). V lost 4 bases, J lost 6 bases, and 10 bases lay in between. The CDR3 is 13 amino acids. CDR3 sequence (DNA): TGTGCCAGCAGTTCGGGACCACCCAATGAGCAGTTCTTC. Its translation is CASSSGPPNEQFF.

The chain employs TRBV6-2 or TRBV6-3 and TRBJ2-7; TRBD1 might be the D (6 bases). V shed 6 bases and J shed 3 bases, with 18 bases lying between them. This CDR3 has 15 residues. The germline CDR1 and CDR2 sequences are MNHEY and SVGEGT. Written as DNA, the CDR3 is TGTGCCAGCAGAGACTGGGGGCGTTTACTCTACGAGCAGTACTTC. It yields the protein CASRDWGRLLYEQYF.

Comment on this clonotype: A read error may account for a junction end that differs from germline. The gene calls are TRBV3-1 and TRBJ1-2; 8 nucleotides match TRBD1. Germline loops: CDR1 LGHDT, CDR2 YNNKEL (reference sequence). The CDR3 has 14 residues. Here the CDR3 DNA reads TGCGCCAGCAGCCAAGAAGACAGGGGCAGTGGCTACACCTTC. Translated, it gives CASSQEDRGSGYTF. Complete variable domain (other parts from reference TRBV3-1 and TRBJ1-2): DTAVSQTPKYLVTQMGNDKSIKCEQNLGHDTMYWYKQDSKKFLKIMFSYNNKELIINETVPNRFSPKSPDKAHLNLHINSLELGDSAVYFCASSQEDRGSGYTFGSGTRLTVV.

This clonotype has a count of ten or more. This sequence joins TRBV6-4 and TRBJ1-5; D is uncertain. Germline CDR1 and CDR2: MRHNA and SNTAGT. The CDR3 consists of 14 residues. V was clipped by 3 bases and J by 2 bases, with 8 bases between them. The CDR3 DNA sequence: TGTGCCAGCAGTGAAGGGCCCGGCAATCAGCCCCAGCATTTT. The encoded protein is CASSEGPGNQPQHF.

This clonotype was detected many times. The V call is TRBV6-2 or TRBV6-3, the J call TRBJ1-5; D remains ambiguous. This CDR3 is built from 14 residues. With 7 bases removed from V and 5 bases from J, the gap between germline ends came to 15 bases. Germline loops: CDR1 MNHEY, CDR2 SVGEGT. The chain's CDR3 is CASTGGGHYQPQHF. CDR3 sequence (DNA): TGTGCCAGCACGGGAGGAGGCCACTATCAGCCCCAGCATTTT.

Points on this clonotype: A read error is possible here, since a much larger clone lies one base away. J is TRBJ2-1 and V is TRBV12-3 or TRBV12-4, with D maybe TRBD2 (6 bases). The V gene lost 6 bases and the J gene lost 12 bases, with 18 bases spanning the gap. The CDR3 consists of 13 residues. The CDR3 protein is CASSRLVLDGQFF. The CDR3 DNA sequence: TGTGCCAGCAGCCGACTAGTATTGGATGGGCAGTTCTTC.

At least ten counts were recorded for this clonotype. The CDR3 protein is CASSLGPGTPTTYEQYF. The CDR3 DNA is TGTGCCAGCAGTTTGGGCCCAGGGACCCCAACAACCTACGAGCAGTACTTC. The chain recombines TRBV12-3 or TRBV12-4 with TRBJ2-7; either TRBD1 or TRBD2 may fit D (5 bases each). V was cut by 3 bases and J by 2 bases, with 20 bases left in between. The CDR3 extends over 17 amino acids.

The sample holds many counts of this clonotype. The V gene is TRBV7-2, the J gene TRBJ2-2; the D gene is possibly TRBD2 (6 bases). Trimming shortened V by 5 bases and J by 4 bases, and 11 bases separated the two germline ends. The CDR3 spans 14 residues. Germline CDR1 SGHTA, CDR2 FQGNSA. DNA for the CDR3: TGTGCCAGCAGCACCGGTAGCGGCACCGGGGAGCTGTTTTTT. This gives the protein CASSTGSGTGELFF. Full variable domain (rest looked up from reference TRBV7-2 and TRBJ2-2): GAGVSQSPSNKVTEKGKDVELRCDPISGHTALYWYRQSLGQGLEFLIYFQGNSAPDKSGLPSDRFSAERTGGSVSTLTIQRTQQEDSAVYLCASSTGSGTGELFFGEGSRLTVL.

This clonotype was found many times. The V call is TRBV29-1, the J call TRBJ1-2; no clear D. V lost 7 bases and J lost 0, with 6 bases in between. This CDR3 is built from 11 residues. Germline values: CDR1 SQVTM, CDR2 ANQGSEA. CDR3: CSGTSNYGYTF. The DNA of the CDR3 is TGCAGCGGGACCTCTAACTATGGCTACACCTTC.

This clonotype was counted ten times or more. J is TRBJ1-6 and V is TRBV6-1; TRBD1 is a possible D gene (6 bases). Looked up from germline, CDR1 is MNHNS and CDR2 is SASEGT. The V end was cut by 6 bases, the J end by 11 bases, with 20 bases between. The CDR3 spans 15 residues. As DNA, the CDR3 is TGTGCCAGCAGACCGAACCCGGGACAAATTCCACCCCTCCACTTT. This sequence encodes CASRPNPGQIPPLHF.

This clonotype was recorded at least ten times. The gene calls are TRBV28 and TRBJ2-5; D may be TRBD1 (7 bases). Germline CDR1 reads MDHEN; CDR2 reads SYDVKM. There are 13 residues in the CDR3. V was trimmed by 9 bases and J by 2 bases, leaving 13 bases between them. The CDR3 DNA sequence: TGTGCCAGTGTGACAGGGACTCAAGAGACCCAGTACTTC. Protein product: CASVTGTQETQYF.

This clonotype was counted only a few times. The chain carries TRBV3-1 and TRBJ2-1; 15 positions agree with TRBD2. The CDR3 is 20 residues long. Germline trimming cut 4 bases from V and 8 bases from J; bases unmatched to any gene: 18. CDR1 is LGHDT, CDR2 YNNKEL, per germline (reference sequence). Written as DNA, the CDR3 is TGTGCCAGCAGCCCTAAAGGACTAGCGGGAGGGCGGGGCCGACTCTATGAGCAGTTCTTC. This codes for CASSPKGLAGGRGRLYEQFF.

The chain couples TRBV7-3 to TRBJ1-2; TRBD1 matches 10 bases. The CDR3 spans 15 residues. Trimming at V came to 6 bases and at J to 8 bases, leaving 12 bases not matched to a gene. Germline V gene sequence: CDR1 SGHTA, CDR2 FQGTGA. The CDR3 region has the DNA TGTGCCAGCAGTATGGGGGGGACAGGGGTAACCGGCTACACCTTC. Translating it yields CASSMGGTGVTGYTF.

This clonotype was seen many times. J is TRBJ2-5 and V is TRBV4-3; D not certain. CDR3 size: 15 residues. CDR1 LGHNA and CDR2 YSLEER come from the germline V gene. The V end was cut by 0 bases, the J end by 1 base, with 9 bases between. The CDR3 sequence is CASSQDLAPQETQYF. Here the CDR3 DNA reads TGCGCCAGCAGCCAAGATTTGGCTCCCCAAGAGACCCAGTACTTC.